These 5 T cell receptor beta chains share one sample of origin, sequenced in a study of PD-L1 blockade in urothelial cancer. The assay was immunoSEQ multiplex PCR, and TCRdb's table has in-frame clones only and misses some. The sample lists tens of thousands of clones, 90% occurring once. The input for sequencing was PBMCs, taken around atezolizumab (anti-PD-L1) treatment. All receptors derive from a man aged 55 to 69 with urothelial cancer.

This sequence joins TRBV23-1 and TRBJ2-6, with 10 bases that match TRBD2. Being an ORF, TRBV23-1 has a function that is uncertain. V trimming: 3 bases; J trimming: 2 bases; junction bases outside the gene matches: 10. CDR3 size: 19 residues. The CDR3 region has the DNA TGCGCCAGCAGTCAGCTCACCGGGACTAGCGTCGCTGGGGCCAACGTCCTGACTTTC. As protein: CASSQLTGTSVAGANVLTF.

The chain recombines TRBV5-1 with TRBJ2-1; D possibly corresponds to TRBD1 (5 bases). Germline-derived CDR1 and CDR2 are SGHRS and YFSETQ. The CDR3 is 13 residues long. V was trimmed by 4 bases and J by 3 bases, leaving 8 bases between them. In DNA form, the CDR3 reads TGCGCCAGCAGCCTGGGGCTCTACAATGAGCAGTTCTTC. Protein product: CASSLGLYNEQFF.

The CDR3: CASSPRMTSTDTQYF. CDR3 DNA sequence: TGTGCCAGCAGTCCGAGGATGACTAGCACAGATACGCAGTATTTT. The chain employs TRBV27 and TRBJ2-3; the D is unclear. V was clipped by 5 bases and J by 0 bases, with 12 bases between them. The germline gives CDR1 MNHEY, CDR2 SMNVEV (reference sequence). The CDR3 runs 15 residues.

This chain links TRBV9 with TRBJ1-2, with 11 positions matching TRBD1. The CDR3 runs 14 residues. CDR1 is SGDLS and CDR2 is YYNGEE in the germline V gene. J was trimmed by 8 bases and V by 4 bases; bases with no gene match: 7. CDR3 nucleotide sequence: TGTGCCAGCAGCCGACGGACAGGGGGCTTAGGCTACACCTTC. Protein product: CASSRRTGGLGYTF.

This clone has just a few counts. V gene TRBV7-8 combines with J gene TRBJ2-3; D call uncertain. The CDR3 length is 12 residues. Trimming cost V 5 bases and J 0 bases, with 3 bases left between them. Per germline, CDR1 SGHVS and CDR2 FQNEAQ. CDR3 protein: CASSRSTDTQYF. The CDR3 DNA sequence: TGTGCCAGCAGCCGGAGCACAGATACGCAGTATTTT.